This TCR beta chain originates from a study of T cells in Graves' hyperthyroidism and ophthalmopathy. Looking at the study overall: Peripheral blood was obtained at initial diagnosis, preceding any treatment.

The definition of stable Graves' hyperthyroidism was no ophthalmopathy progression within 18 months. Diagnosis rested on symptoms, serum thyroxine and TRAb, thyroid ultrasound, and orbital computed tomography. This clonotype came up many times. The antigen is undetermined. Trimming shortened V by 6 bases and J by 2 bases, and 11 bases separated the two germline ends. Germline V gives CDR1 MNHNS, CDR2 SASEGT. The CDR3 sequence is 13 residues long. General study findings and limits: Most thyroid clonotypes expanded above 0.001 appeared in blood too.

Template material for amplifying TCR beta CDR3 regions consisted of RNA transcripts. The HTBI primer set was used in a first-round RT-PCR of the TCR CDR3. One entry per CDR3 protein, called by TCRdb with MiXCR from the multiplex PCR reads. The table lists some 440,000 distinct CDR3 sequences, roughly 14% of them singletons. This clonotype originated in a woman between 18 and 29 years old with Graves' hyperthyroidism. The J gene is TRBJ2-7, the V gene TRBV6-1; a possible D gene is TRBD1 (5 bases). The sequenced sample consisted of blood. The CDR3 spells CASSSDTTYEQYF. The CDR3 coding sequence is TGTGCCAGCAGCTCGGACACAACCTACGAGCAGTACTTC.